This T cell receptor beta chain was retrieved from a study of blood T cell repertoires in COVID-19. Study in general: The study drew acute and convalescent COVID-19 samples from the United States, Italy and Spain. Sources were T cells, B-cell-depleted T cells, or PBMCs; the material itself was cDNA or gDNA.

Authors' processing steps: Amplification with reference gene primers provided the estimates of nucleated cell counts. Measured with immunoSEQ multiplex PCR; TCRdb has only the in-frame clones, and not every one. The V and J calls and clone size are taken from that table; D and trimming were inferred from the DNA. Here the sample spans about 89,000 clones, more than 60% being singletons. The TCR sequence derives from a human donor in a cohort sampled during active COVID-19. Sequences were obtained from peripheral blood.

The CDR3: CASSPWTTSTDTQYF. The CDR3 nucleotides read TGTGCCAGCAGCCCGTGGACAACGAGCACAGATACGCAGTATTTT. V and J are TRBV9 and TRBJ2-3; possibly TRBD1 for D (5 bases). The V end lost 4 bases, the J end lost 0 bases, and 12 bases lay between the germline ends. The germline V gene encodes CDR1 SGDLS and CDR2 YYNGEE. The CDR3 runs to 15 residues.